Shown below are 24 T cell receptor beta chains from a single sample sequenced in a study of T cell clones after liver transplantation. The data were produced by immunoSEQ multiplex PCR, yet TCRdb's version contains in-frame clones alone and is incomplete. Seen here are tens of thousands of clones, roughly 71% observed once, and the top ten hold around 9.1%. The sequencing used CD4+ T cells from blood, collected at the 22-month timepoint. The receptors shown here come from a human patient who received a liver transplant. Some T cells here may be from the graft donor.

J is TRBJ2-7 and V is TRBV5-1, with a possible D match to TRBD2 (6 bases). Trimming left V 3 bases short and J 4 bases short, with 11 bases between. This CDR3 is built from 13 residues. Per germline, CDR1 SGHRS and CDR2 YFSETQ. The CDR3 region has the DNA TGCGCCAGCAGCTCTCGGAGGGATTACGAGCAGTACTTC. As protein: CASSSRRDYEQYF.

The chain joins TRBV14 to TRBJ2-3, with TRBD1 matching 7 bases. The CDR3 runs 14 residues. V was pared by 8 bases and J by 2 bases, with 7 bases of the junction left unmatched. CDR1 is SGHDN, CDR2 FVKESK, per germline. CDR3 sequence reads: CASRATGITDTQYF. The CDR3 coding sequence is TGTGCCAGCCGGGCGACAGGGATCACAGATACGCAGTATTTT.

The chain couples TRBV20-1 to TRBJ1-1; D not certain. Germline assignment: CDR1 DFQATT and CDR2 SNEGSKA (reference sequence). Trimming took 6 bases from V and 3 from J, leaving 8 bases between them. The CDR3 loop spans 11 amino acids. The CDR3, as DNA: TGCAGTGCGTTTCTGCACACTGAAGCTTTCTTT. Its translation is CSAFLHTEAFF.

The rearrangement joins TRBV7-2 to TRBJ2-1, with TRBD2 as a possible D gene (5 bases). V lost 0 bases and J lost 1, with 10 bases in between. From germline, CDR1 is SGHTA and CDR2 FQGNSA. The CDR3 length is 16 residues. The CDR3 DNA sequence: TGTGCCAGCAGCTTAGCTGTCGGGGTTTCCTACAATGAGCAGTTCTTC. This translates into CASSLAVGVSYNEQFF.

This rearrangement joins TRBV18 to TRBJ1-4; TRBD1 aligns across 8 bases. CDR1 is KGHSH, CDR2 LQKENI, per germline. J was trimmed by 10 bases and V by 0 bases; bases with no gene match: 7. The CDR3 is made up of 15 amino acids. CDR3 DNA sequence: TGTGCCAGCTCACCACCGTCCCAGGGGGCTGGAAAACTGTTTTTT. Translated: CASSPPSQGAGKLFF.

This chain uses TRBV27 with TRBJ2-7; 10 nucleotides line up with TRBD1. This CDR3 comprises 13 residues. The J segment lost 7 bases and the V segment lost 6 bases, leaving 6 bases of the junction unmatched. Germline CDR1 and CDR2: MNHEY and SMNVEV (reference sequence). CDR3 amino acids: CASRGTGEWEQYF. The CDR3 DNA is TGTGCCAGCAGGGGGACAGGGGAGTGGGAGCAGTACTTC.

The genes are TRBV5-4 and TRBJ2-2; TRBD1 agrees at 9 bases. Germline V gene data show CDR1 as SGHNT and CDR2 as YYREEE (reference sequence). With 3 bases clipped from V and 2 bases from J, the junction kept 8 bases outside the gene matches. The CDR3 length is 17 residues. The CDR3 nucleotides read TGTGCCAGCAGCTCCCCGGGGACAGGGCTAAACACCGGGGAGCTGTTTTTT. Translated: CASSSPGTGLNTGELFF. Filled out from reference TRBV5-4 and TRBJ2-2, the complete variable domain reads ETGVTQSPTHLIKTRGQQVTLRCSSQSGHNTVSWYQQALGQGPQFIFQYYREEENGRGNFPPRFSGLQFPNYSSELNVNALELDDSALYLCASSSPGTGLNTGELFFGEGSRLTVL.

This sequence joins TRBV5-1 and TRBJ1-1; the match to TRBD1 covers 9 bases. CDR3 length equals 15 residues. J gave up 0 bases and V 4 bases, and 4 bases lay outside the gene matches. Per germline, CDR1 SGHRS and CDR2 YFSETQ. This CDR3 reads CASSLGQGLNTEAFF. In DNA form, the CDR3 reads TGCGCCAGCAGCCTAGGACAGGGGTTGAACACTGAAGCTTTCTTT.

A remark on this clone: Germline is not matched at one junction end, which may reflect a read error. CDR3 nucleotide sequence: TGTGCCAGCAGCTCAGAGGCCGGGGGCCCAGACTTC. Amino acid sequence: CASSSEAGGPDF. The chain employs TRBV7-3 and TRBJ2-5; either TRBD1 or TRBD2 may supply D (6 bases each). The CDR3 has 12 amino acids. Per germline, CDR1 SGHTA and CDR2 FQGTGA.

This rearrangement joins TRBV11-3 to TRBJ2-2; D gene ambiguous. The CDR3 totals 13 residues. Per the germline V gene, CDR1 is SGHNT and CDR2 is YENEEA. V was cut by 8 bases and J by 0 bases, with 7 bases left in between. The CDR3 sequence is CASGTTNTGELFF. Written as DNA, the CDR3 is TGTGCCAGCGGTACAACGAACACCGGGGAGCTGTTTTTT.

This clone appeared once. The chain links TRBV7-3 to TRBJ1-2; 9 bases match TRBD1. Looked up from germline, CDR1 is SGHTA and CDR2 is FQGTGA. Germline trimming cut 2 bases from V and 0 bases from J; bases unmatched to any gene: 4. The CDR3 spans 16 residues. CDR3 nucleotides: TGTGCCAGCAGCTTAGGGACAGGGTTAGCTAACTATGGCTACACCTTC. This translates into CASSLGTGLANYGYTF.

This clone was counted a single time. DNA for the CDR3: TGTGCCAGCAGTAATCGGGGGGTTAACACTGAAGCTTTCTTT. This encodes CASSNRGVNTEAFF. The V and J genes are TRBV6-5 and TRBJ1-1; weak D call: TRBD1 (5 bases). The V end was cut by 5 bases, the J end by 2 bases, with 12 bases between. The CDR3 consists of 14 residues. Germline V gene lookup returns CDR1 MNHEY and CDR2 SVGAGI.

The rearrangement joins TRBV28 to TRBJ1-4; unclear D gene. Trimming cost V 9 bases and J 0 bases, with 11 bases left between them. Germline assignment: CDR1 MDHEN and CDR2 SYDVKM. The CDR3 extends over 14 amino acids. CDR3 in amino acids: CASLGPPTNEKLFF. In DNA form, the CDR3 reads TGTGCCAGTCTCGGGCCCCCAACTAATGAAAAACTGTTTTTT.

V is TRBV5-1 and J is TRBJ1-6; D remains ambiguous. Trimming pared 3 bases from V and 8 bases from J, leaving 9 bases between. Germline V lookup: CDR1 SGHRS, CDR2 YFSETQ. The CDR3 extends over 13 amino acids. CDR3 nucleotides: TGCGCCAGCAGCTACCGGTGGGATTCACCCCTCCACTTT. Its protein is CASSYRWDSPLHF.

This clone has a handful of counts. This chain uses TRBV28 with TRBJ2-7; TRBD2 matches 9 bases. The CDR3 sequence is 15 residues long. The J segment lost 3 bases and the V segment lost 4 bases, leaving 7 bases of the junction unmatched. Germline-derived CDR1 and CDR2 are MDHEN and SYDVKM. In nucleotides, the CDR3 is TGTGCCAGCAGTTCAGCCGGGACTAGCATCTACGAGCAGTACTTC. Its translation is CASSSAGTSIYEQYF.

Details on this clone: An end of the junction differs from the germline gene, which may be a read error. The rearrangement uses TRBV10-3 and TRBJ2-3; 11 bases line up with TRBD1. The CDR3 has 16 amino acids. The germline CDR1 and CDR2 sequences are ENHRY and SYGVKD. The CDR3 DNA follows: TGTACCATCAGTGATAACGTCGGGACAGGGGGGGATACGCAGTATTTT. Protein product: CTISDNVGTGGDTQYF.

The CDR3 region is CASSQEVWYEQFF. DNA of the CDR3: TGCGCCAGCAGCCAAGAAGTTTGGTACGAGCAGTTCTTC. This sequence joins TRBV4-1 and TRBJ2-1; no clear D gene. Germline CDR1 reads MGHRA; CDR2 reads YSYEKL. Between the trimmed V and J ends, which lost 0 bases and 10 bases, there was a span of 10 bases. The CDR3 covers 13 residues.

V gene TRBV5-6 combines with J gene TRBJ1-6, with a weak D call TRBD1 (5 bases). Deletions cut 4 bases from V and 4 bases from J, with 12 bases between. Germline CDR1 reads SGHDT; CDR2 reads YYEEEE. The CDR3 runs 15 residues. The CDR3 sequence is CASSLGTVYNSPLHF. DNA of the CDR3: TGTGCCAGCAGCCTCGGGACGGTTTATAATTCACCCCTCCACTTT.

The genes are TRBV10-3 and TRBJ1-5; D is uncertain. The V gene's germline CDR1 is ENHRY and CDR2 SYGVKD. Trimming took 8 bases from V and 3 from J, leaving 8 bases between them. This CDR3 comprises 12 residues. As DNA, the CDR3 is TGTGCCATCGCGGGAGACAATCAGCCCCAGCATTTT. Translated, it gives CAIAGDNQPQHF.

The V call is TRBV14, the J call TRBJ1-5; D possibly corresponds to TRBD1 (5 bases). This CDR3 has 16 amino acids. Germline assignment: CDR1 SGHDN and CDR2 FVKESK. The germline V and J ends were trimmed by 3 bases and 3 bases, with 15 bases remaining between them. CDR3 loop: CASSQGVAQDNQPQHF. In DNA, the CDR3 is TGTGCCAGCAGCCAGGGGGTGGCCCAGGACAATCAGCCCCAGCATTTT.

V gene TRBV6-1 combines with J gene TRBJ2-5; D is ambiguous. The V end was cut by 5 bases, the J end by 5 bases, with 6 bases between. The CDR3 runs 11 residues. Germline V gives CDR1 MNHNS, CDR2 SASEGT. In DNA form, the CDR3 reads TGTGCCAGCAGTTACGATGAGACCCAGTACTTC. Residues: CASSYDETQYF.

This clone was seen many times. Written as DNA, the CDR3 is TGTGCCAGCAGTGTGAGACAGGGGAGCTATGGCTACACCTTC. Amino acids: CASSVRQGSYGYTF. The chain joins TRBV2 to TRBJ1-2; 8 positions agree with TRBD1. This CDR3 spans 14 amino acids. The germline gives CDR1 SNHLY, CDR2 FYNNEI. V was clipped by 4 bases and J by 4 bases; unmatched bases: 5.

This clone was seen just once. The chain is built from TRBV2 and TRBJ1-2, with 11 nucleotides matching TRBD1. This CDR3 spans 14 amino acids. V lost 4 bases to trimming and J lost 2 bases; unmatched junction nucleotides: 0. Germline assignment: CDR1 SNHLY and CDR2 FYNNEI. CDR3 DNA: TGTGCCAGCAGTGGGACAGGGGGCAACTATGGCTACACCTTC. Translation gives CASSGTGGNYGYTF.

V and J are TRBV2 and TRBJ2-7; 9 bases line up with TRBD1. Germline V CDR1 and CDR2: SNHLY, FYNNEI. This CDR3 is 15 amino acids long. Trimming cost V 8 bases and J 2 bases; bases outside gene matches: 10. The CDR3 DNA reads TGTGCCAGCTCTGGACCGGGACAGGGCCCCTACGAGCAGTACTTC. It yields the protein CASSGPGQGPYEQYF.